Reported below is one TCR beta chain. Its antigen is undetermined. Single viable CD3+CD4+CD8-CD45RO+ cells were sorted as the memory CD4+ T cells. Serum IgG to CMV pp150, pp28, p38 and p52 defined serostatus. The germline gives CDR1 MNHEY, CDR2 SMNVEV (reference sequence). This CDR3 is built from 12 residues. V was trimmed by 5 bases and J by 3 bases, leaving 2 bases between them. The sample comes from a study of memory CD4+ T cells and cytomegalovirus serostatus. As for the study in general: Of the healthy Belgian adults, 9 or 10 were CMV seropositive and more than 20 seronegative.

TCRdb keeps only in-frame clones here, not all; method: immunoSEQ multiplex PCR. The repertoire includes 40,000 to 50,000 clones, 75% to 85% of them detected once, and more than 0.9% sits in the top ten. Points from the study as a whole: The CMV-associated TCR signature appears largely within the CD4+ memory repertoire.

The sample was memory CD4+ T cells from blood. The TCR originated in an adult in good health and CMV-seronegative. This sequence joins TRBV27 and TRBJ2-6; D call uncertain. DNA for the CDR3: TGTGCCAGCAGTCTTGGGGCCAACGTCCTGACTTTC. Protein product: CASSLGANVLTF.